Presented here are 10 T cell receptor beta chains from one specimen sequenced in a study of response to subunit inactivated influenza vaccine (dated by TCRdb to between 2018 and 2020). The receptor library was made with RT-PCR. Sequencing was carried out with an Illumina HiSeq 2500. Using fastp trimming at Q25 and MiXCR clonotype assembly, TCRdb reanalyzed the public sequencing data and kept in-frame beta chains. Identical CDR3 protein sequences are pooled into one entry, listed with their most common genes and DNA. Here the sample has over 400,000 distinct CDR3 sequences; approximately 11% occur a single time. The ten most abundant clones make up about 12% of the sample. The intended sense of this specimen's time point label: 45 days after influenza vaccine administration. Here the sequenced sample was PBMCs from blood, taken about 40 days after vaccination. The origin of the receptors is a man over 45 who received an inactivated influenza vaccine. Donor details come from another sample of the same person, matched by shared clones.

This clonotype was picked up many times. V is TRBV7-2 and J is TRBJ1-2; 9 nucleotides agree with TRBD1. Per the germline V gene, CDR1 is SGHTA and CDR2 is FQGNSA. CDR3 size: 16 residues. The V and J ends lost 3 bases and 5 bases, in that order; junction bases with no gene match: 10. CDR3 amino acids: CASSLVTGGYNYGYTF. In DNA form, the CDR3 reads TGTGCCAGCAGCTTGGTGACAGGGGGTTACAATTATGGCTACACCTTC.

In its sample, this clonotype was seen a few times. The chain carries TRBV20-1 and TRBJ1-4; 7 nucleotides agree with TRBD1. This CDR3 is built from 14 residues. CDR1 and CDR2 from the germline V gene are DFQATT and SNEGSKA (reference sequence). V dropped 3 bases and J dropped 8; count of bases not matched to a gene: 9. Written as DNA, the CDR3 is TGCAGTGCTAGGAACAACAGACAGGGAGAAAAACTGTTTTTT. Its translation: CSARNNRQGEKLFF.

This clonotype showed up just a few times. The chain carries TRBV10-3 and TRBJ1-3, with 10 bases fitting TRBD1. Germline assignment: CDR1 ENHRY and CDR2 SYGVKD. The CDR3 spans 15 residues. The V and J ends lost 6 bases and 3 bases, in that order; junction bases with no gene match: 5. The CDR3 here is CAIRPTGGYGNTIYF. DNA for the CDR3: TGTGCCATCAGACCGACAGGGGGCTATGGAAACACCATATATTTT.

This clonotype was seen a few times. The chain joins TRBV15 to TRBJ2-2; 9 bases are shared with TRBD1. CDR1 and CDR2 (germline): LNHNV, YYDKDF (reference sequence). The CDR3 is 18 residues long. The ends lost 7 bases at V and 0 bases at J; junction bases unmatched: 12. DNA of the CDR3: TGTGCCACCATATCAGCCGGGACAGGGATTTCGAACACCGGGGAGCTGTTTTTT. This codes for CATISAGTGISNTGELFF.

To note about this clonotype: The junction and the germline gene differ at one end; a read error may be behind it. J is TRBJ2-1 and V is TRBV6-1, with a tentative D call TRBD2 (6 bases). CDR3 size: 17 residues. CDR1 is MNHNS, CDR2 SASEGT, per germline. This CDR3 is CASSEAPGRGIGNEQFF. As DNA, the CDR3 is TGTGCCAGCAGCGAAGCCCCGGGGCGCGGGATTGGGAATGAGCAGTTCTTC.

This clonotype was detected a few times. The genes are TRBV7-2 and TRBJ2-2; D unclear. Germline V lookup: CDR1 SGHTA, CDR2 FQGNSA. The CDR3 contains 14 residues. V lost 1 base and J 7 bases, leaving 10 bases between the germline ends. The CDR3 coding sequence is TGTGCCAGCAGCTTAGGGCACGTGGGCGGGGAGCTGTTTTTT. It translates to CASSLGHVGGELFF.

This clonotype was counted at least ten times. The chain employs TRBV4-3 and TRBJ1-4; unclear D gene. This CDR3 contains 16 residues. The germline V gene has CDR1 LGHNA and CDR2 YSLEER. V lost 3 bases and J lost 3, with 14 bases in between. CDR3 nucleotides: TGCGCCAGCAGCCAGGGATTACACGCCTCTAATGAAAAACTGTTTTTT. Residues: CASSQGLHASNEKLFF.

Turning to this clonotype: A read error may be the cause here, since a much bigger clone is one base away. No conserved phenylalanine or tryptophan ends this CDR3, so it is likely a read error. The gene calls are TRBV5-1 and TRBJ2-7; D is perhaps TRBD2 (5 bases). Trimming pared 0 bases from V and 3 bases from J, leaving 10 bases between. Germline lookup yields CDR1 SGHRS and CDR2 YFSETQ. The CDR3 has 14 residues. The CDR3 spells CASSLDSADYEQYY. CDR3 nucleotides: TGCGCCAGCAGCTTGGATAGCGCGGACTACGAGCAGTACTAC.

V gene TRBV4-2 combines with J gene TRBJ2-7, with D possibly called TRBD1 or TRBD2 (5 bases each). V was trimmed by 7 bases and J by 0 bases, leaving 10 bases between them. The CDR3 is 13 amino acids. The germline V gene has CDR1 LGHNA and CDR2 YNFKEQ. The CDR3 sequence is CASKGPNSYEQYF. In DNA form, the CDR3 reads TGTGCCAGCAAGGGACCGAACTCCTACGAGCAGTACTTC.

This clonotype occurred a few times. In DNA, the CDR3 is TGTGCCAGCAGCGTCTTACAGGGGTTGAGCTCCTACAATGAGCAGTTCTTC. Translation: CASSVLQGLSSYNEQFF. The chain links TRBV9 to TRBJ2-1, with 7 bases fitting TRBD1. V lost 2 bases and J lost 0; bases outside the gene matches: 8. The CDR3 length is 17 residues. The germline gives CDR1 SGDLS, CDR2 YYNGEE.